These 23 T cell receptor beta chains were all obtained from the same sample, sequenced in a study of post-analysis software for immune sequencing data. General study findings and limits: When patients were compared with controls, about five TRBV segments were more frequent, TRBV5-6, TRBV5-1 and TRBV20-1 among them.

Included in the TCR beta cDNA libraries were unique molecular identifiers. TCRdb re-called the PCR reads with MiXCR, one entry per CDR3 protein. The table has 750,000 to 950,000 distinct CDR3 sequences, about 45% seen once. These TCRs' antigens remain unknown. The specimen was blood. Every receptor here comes from a girl under 18 with multiple sclerosis.

DNA of the CDR3: TGTGCCAGCAGCGTAGATGGCTTCCGCGACTACGAGCAGTACTTC. Residues: CASSVDGFRDYEQYF. V and J are TRBV9 and TRBJ2-7; D call uncertain. This CDR3 contains 15 residues. Trimming stripped 0 bases from V and 3 bases from J, with 13 bases between. CDR1 is SGDLS, CDR2 YYNGEE, per germline.

This clonotype was detected a few times. At one of its ends the junction is not consistent with the germline gene, which may arise from a read error. V gene TRBV7-9 combines with J gene TRBJ2-5, with a possible D match to TRBD1 (6 bases). This CDR3 comprises 14 residues. Germline V CDR1 and CDR2: SEHNR, FQNEAQ (reference sequence). CDR3 loop: CASSPQGSQETRYF. The CDR3 coding sequence is TGTGCCAGCAGCCCACAGGGTTCCCAAGAGACCCGGTACTTC.

This chain joins TRBV13 and TRBJ2-1; unclear D gene. The CDR3 is made up of 15 amino acids. From germline, CDR1 is PRHDT and CDR2 FYEKMQ (reference sequence). Trimming took off 2 bases at V and 0 bases at J, with 8 bases between the two ends. CDR3 sequence reads: CASSLTVGSYNEQFF. In DNA form, the CDR3 reads TGTGCCAGCAGCTTAACCGTTGGCTCCTACAATGAGCAGTTCTTC. The variable domain in full, completed from reference TRBV13 and TRBJ2-1, reads AAGVIQSPRHLIKEKRETATLKCYPIPRHDTVYWYQQGPGQDPQFLISFYEKMQSDKGSIPDRFSAQQFSDYHSELNMSSLELGDSALYFCASSLTVGSYNEQFFGPGTRLTVL.

The CDR3 nucleotides read TGCGCCAGCAGTGGGACCGGGGGCTACACCTTC. This codes for CASSGTGGYTF. The J gene is TRBJ1-2, the V gene TRBV10-2, with D unresolved. The V end lost 4 bases, the J end lost 8 bases, and 8 bases lay between the germline ends. The CDR3 is made up of 11 amino acids. Looked up from germline, CDR1 is WSHSY and CDR2 is SAAADI.

This clonotype was seen a few times. The chain carries TRBV10-3 and TRBJ2-3; the D is unclear. V was cut by 2 bases and J by 0 bases, with 12 bases left in between. Germline-derived CDR1 and CDR2 are ENHRY and SYGVKD. There are 16 residues in the CDR3. The CDR3 sequence is CAISELAGKSTDTQYF. DNA of the CDR3: TGTGCCATCAGTGAGCTGGCAGGCAAGAGCACAGATACGCAGTATTTT.

This sequence joins TRBV24-1 and TRBJ2-3; 10 nucleotides agree with TRBD1. CDR1 and CDR2 (germline): KGHDR, SFDVKD. The CDR3 extends over 15 amino acids. After removal of 7 bases from V and 1 base from J, the junction contained 4 bases not matched to a gene. The CDR3 loop reads CATRPGTGGTDTQYF. The CDR3 nucleotides are TGTGCCACCAGGCCCGGGACAGGGGGCACAGATACGCAGTATTTT.

This clonotype turned up a few times. The chain combines TRBV9 with TRBJ2-1; 11 positions match TRBD2. CDR1 is SGDLS and CDR2 is YYNGEE in the germline V gene. The V gene end was trimmed by 0 bases and the J gene end by 6 bases; junction bases not matched to a gene: 2. The CDR3 is 15 amino acids. The CDR3, as DNA: TGTGCCAGCAGCGTAGCTAGCGGGAGGCCCAATGAGCAGTTCTTC. Its translation: CASSVASGRPNEQFF.

The rearrangement uses TRBV20-1 and TRBJ2-3; D is uncertain. Between the trimmed V and J ends, which lost 3 bases and 4 bases, there was a span of 20 bases. Germline V lookup: CDR1 DFQATT, CDR2 SNEGSKA (reference sequence). The CDR3 covers 16 residues. As DNA, the CDR3 is TGCAGTGCTAGCAGACCCACTGTCTTTGTCGCAGATACGCAGTATTTT. This gives the protein CSASRPTVFVADTQYF.

V and J are TRBV5-1 and TRBJ2-5; the D is unclear. Germline-derived CDR1 and CDR2 are SGHRS and YFSETQ. The CDR3 totals 14 residues. The germline V and J ends were trimmed by 4 bases and 2 bases, with 12 bases remaining between them. For the CDR3, the DNA is TGCGCCAGCAGCACCCCCGGTACACAAGAGACCCAGTACTTC. Residues: CASSTPGTQETQYF. Supplemented by reference TRBV5-1 and TRBJ2-5, the full variable domain reads KAGVTQTPRYLIKTRGQQVTLSCSPISGHRSVSWYQQTPGQGLQFLFEYFSETQRNKGNFPGRFSGRQFSNSRSEMNVSTLELGDSALYLCASSTPGTQETQYFGPGTRLLVL.

This clonotype was seen only a few times. The chain joins TRBV18 to TRBJ2-1; 8 bases agree with TRBD1. V shed 6 bases, J shed 0 bases, and the junction held 4 bases outside the gene matches. Germline CDR1 KGHSH, CDR2 LQKENI. CDR3 length: 15 amino acids. Here the CDR3 reads CASSPDRGSYNEQFF. In nucleotides, the CDR3 is TGTGCCAGCTCCCCCGACAGGGGCTCCTACAATGAGCAGTTCTTC.

This chain joins TRBV7-2 and TRBJ2-3; D tentatively reads TRBD1 or TRBD2 (6 bases each). The CDR3 covers 12 residues. The germline V and J ends were trimmed by 11 bases and 4 bases, with 13 bases remaining between them. The germline V gene has CDR1 SGHTA and CDR2 FQGNSA. The CDR3 DNA reads TGTGCCGTTGGGGGGCTCGCAGATACGCAGTATTTT. Amino acids: CAVGGLADTQYF.

The chain joins TRBV5-5 to TRBJ2-2; 9 positions match TRBD1. The germline gives CDR1 SGHKS, CDR2 YYEKEE (reference sequence). The CDR3 is 16 residues long. J lost 6 bases, V lost 3 bases, and 9 bases had no gene match. CDR3 coding DNA: TGTGCCAGCAGCTCCTCCGGGACAGGGTACTCCGGGGAGCTGTTTTTT. Translation: CASSSSGTGYSGELFF.

In the case of this clonotype: Likely a read error: the CDR3 ends without its conserved phenylalanine or tryptophan. This chain uses TRBV20-1 with TRBJ2-3; 9 bases align to TRBD1. This CDR3 has 14 residues. In germline, CDR1 is DFQATT, CDR2 SNEGSKA (reference sequence). V gave up 5 bases and J gave up 1 base; unmatched junction bases: 4. CDR3 loop: CSADRDRGTDTQYL. In nucleotides, the CDR3 is TGCAGTGCTGACCGGGACAGGGGCACAGATACGCAGTATTTG.

This chain joins TRBV12-3 or TRBV12-4 and TRBJ2-7; the match to TRBD2 covers 14 bases. With V trimmed by 5 bases and J by 5 bases, 8 bases remained unmatched. This CDR3 is built from 16 residues. The CDR3 nucleotides read TGTGCCAGCAGTCCAAGAGGACTAGCGGGAGGACACGAGCAGTACTTC. It codes for CASSPRGLAGGHEQYF.

There are a few counts of this clonotype. The rearrangement links TRBV12-3 or TRBV12-4 to TRBJ2-6, with D unclear. With 9 bases removed from V and 1 base from J, the gap between germline ends came to 10 bases. The CDR3 covers 14 residues. CDR3 region: CASARPSGANVLTF. CDR3 DNA sequence: TGTGCCAGTGCACGGCCTTCTGGGGCCAACGTCCTGACTTTC.

This chain uses TRBV20-1 with TRBJ2-3; 9 nucleotides line up with TRBD1. CDR1 is DFQATT, CDR2 SNEGSKA, per germline (reference sequence). The V and J ends lost 1 base and 4 bases, in that order; junction bases with no gene match: 3. The CDR3 contains 14 residues. The CDR3 nucleotides read TGCAGTGCTAGAGGGACAGGGGTTCCAGATACGCAGTATTTT. Its translation is CSARGTGVPDTQYF.

The sample holds a few counts of this clonotype. V usage is TRBV3-1 and J usage is TRBJ1-4, with a possible D match to TRBD1 (5 bases). The CDR3 is 16 amino acids. Trimming cost V 4 bases and J 8 bases, with 20 bases left between them. CDR1 LGHDT and CDR2 YNNKEL come from the germline V gene (reference sequence). The CDR3 reads CASSLGTGILGEKLFF. CDR3 nucleotides: TGTGCCAGCAGCCTCGGGACCGGGATATTGGGCGAAAAACTGTTTTTT.

This clonotype came up a few times. V usage is TRBV9 and J usage is TRBJ1-2, with 8 positions matching TRBD1. V was clipped by 1 base and J by 1 base; unmatched bases: 9. From germline, CDR1 is SGDLS and CDR2 YYNGEE. CDR3 length: 17 amino acids. The CDR3 reads CASSVTGTGNINYGYTF. CDR3 nucleotides: TGTGCCAGCAGCGTAACTGGGACAGGAAATATTAACTATGGCTACACCTTC.

This clonotype was seen ten or more times. This sequence joins TRBV5-1 and TRBJ1-1; D uncertain. This CDR3 contains 15 residues. Germline V gives CDR1 SGHRS, CDR2 YFSETQ. V lost 4 bases and J 1 base, leaving 14 bases between the germline ends. CDR3 sequence: CASSVNLAANTEAFF. The CDR3 coding sequence is TGCGCCAGCAGCGTCAATTTAGCCGCGAACACTGAAGCTTTCTTT.

The CDR3 region is CASSSITDIRGYGYTF. In DNA, the CDR3 is TGTGCCAGCAGTTCTATCACCGATATCAGAGGCTATGGCTACACCTTC. V and J are TRBV7-9 and TRBJ1-2, with unresolved D. The germline V and J ends were trimmed by 6 bases and 4 bases, with 21 bases remaining between them. The CDR3 runs to 16 residues. Germline loops: CDR1 SEHNR, CDR2 FQNEAQ (reference sequence).

The gene calls are TRBV6-2 or TRBV6-3 and TRBJ1-5, with no clear D. This CDR3 has 15 amino acids. Germline lookup yields CDR1 MNHEY and CDR2 SVGEGT. The germline V and J ends were trimmed by 4 bases and 2 bases, with 12 bases remaining between them. CDR3 region: CASSLWREGNQPQHF. The CDR3 DNA reads as TGTGCCAGCAGTTTATGGAGGGAAGGCAATCAGCCCCAGCATTTT.

This clonotype showed up just a few times. The chain employs TRBV18 and TRBJ2-1, with a weak D call TRBD2 (5 bases). V gave up 2 bases and J gave up 5 bases, with 13 bases separating them. This CDR3 has 15 residues. Germline values: CDR1 KGHSH, CDR2 LQKENI. The CDR3 is CASSPTLAQHNEQFF. The CDR3 bases are TGTGCCAGCTCACCAACTCTAGCACAACACAATGAGCAGTTCTTC. The entire variable domain, with the rest obtained from reference TRBV18 and TRBJ2-1, is as follows: NAGVMQNPRHLVRRRGQEARLRCSPMKGHSHVYWYRQLPEEGLKFMVYLQKENIIDESGMPKERFSAEFPKEGPSILRIQQVVRGDSAAYFCASSPTLAQHNEQFFGPGTRLTVL.

There are many counts of this clonotype. The chain uses TRBV5-1 and TRBJ2-7; 7 bases map to TRBD1. This CDR3 is built from 12 residues. The ends lost 4 bases at V and 5 bases at J; junction bases unmatched: 3. Germline V lookup: CDR1 SGHRS, CDR2 YFSETQ. CDR3 nucleotides: TGCGCCAGCAGCCCCGGGACAGACGAGCAGTACTTC. Residues: CASSPGTDEQYF.